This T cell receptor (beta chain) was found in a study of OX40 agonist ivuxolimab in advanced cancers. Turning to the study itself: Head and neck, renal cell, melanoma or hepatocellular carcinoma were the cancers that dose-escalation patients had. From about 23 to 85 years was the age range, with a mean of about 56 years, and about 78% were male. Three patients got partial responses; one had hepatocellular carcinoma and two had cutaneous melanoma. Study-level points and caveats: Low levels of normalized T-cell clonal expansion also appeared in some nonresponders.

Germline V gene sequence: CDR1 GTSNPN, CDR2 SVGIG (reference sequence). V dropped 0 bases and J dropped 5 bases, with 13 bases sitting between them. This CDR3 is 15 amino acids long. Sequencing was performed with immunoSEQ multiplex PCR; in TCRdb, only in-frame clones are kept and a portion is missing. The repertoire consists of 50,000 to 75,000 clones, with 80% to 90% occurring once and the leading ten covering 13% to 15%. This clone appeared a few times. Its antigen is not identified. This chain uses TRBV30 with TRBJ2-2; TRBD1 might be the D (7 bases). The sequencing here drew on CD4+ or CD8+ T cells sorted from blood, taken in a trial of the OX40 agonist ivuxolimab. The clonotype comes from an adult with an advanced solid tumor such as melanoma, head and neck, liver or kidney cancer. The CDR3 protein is CAWSVSGGGTGELFF. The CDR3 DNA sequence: TGTGCCTGGAGTGTCTCAGGGGGAGGAACCGGGGAGCTGTTTTTT.